This note documents a single TCR beta chain sequence. Antigen specificity is unknown. Germline CDR1 LGHNA, CDR2 YSLEER. V lost 1 base and J lost 6, with 10 bases in between. The CDR3 extends over 14 amino acids. This specimen belongs to a study of multiple sclerosis patients with progressive multifocal leukoencephalopathy. Sequenced by immunoSEQ multiplex PCR; TCRdb stores in-frame clones only, minus some. This sample has roughly 30,000 clones, with 88% found just once. Time point in this sample: before natalizumab initiation. The T0 samples predate the first natalizumab infusion. Study-wide results and caveats: Before and during natalizumab, the clones expanded at PML already existed.

The sequencing sample was made of PBMCs. This receptor was taken from a human donor with multiple sclerosis. This chain links TRBV4-3 with TRBJ2-1, with D hard to call. The DNA for the CDR3 is TGCGCCAGCAGCCAAGGCCTAGACCTCAATGAGCAGTTCTTC. As protein: CASSQGLDLNEQFF.